What follows are 15 T cell receptor beta chains derived from one specimen sequenced in a study of technical replicates of blood from a few donors. The data were produced by immunoSEQ multiplex PCR, yet TCRdb's version contains in-frame clones alone and is incomplete. The table has tens of thousands of clones, 94% seen once; the top ten hold under 0.3%. The sequenced sample was T cells isolated from PBMCs. The receptors derive from a human donor in good health.

The V and J genes are TRBV4-1 and TRBJ1-5; D is possibly TRBD1 (6 bases). CDR3 size: 15 residues. Germline V lookup: CDR1 MGHRA, CDR2 YSYEKL. V gave up 4 bases and J gave up 3 bases, with 13 bases separating them. The CDR3 protein is CASSPRQASNQPQHF. CDR3 DNA sequence: TGCGCCAGCAGCCCCCGACAGGCCTCCAATCAGCCCCAGCATTTT.

This rearrangement joins TRBV29-1 to TRBJ2-7; a possible D gene is TRBD1 (7 bases). V was cut by 6 bases and J by 4 bases, with 13 bases left in between. CDR3 length: 12 residues. CDR1 is SQVTM and CDR2 is ANQGSEA in the germline V gene. The CDR3 loop is CSVRDSRYEQYF. The DNA for the CDR3 is TGCAGCGTGCGGGACAGCCGATACGAGCAGTACTTC.

The chain combines TRBV19 with TRBJ1-1; perhaps TRBD1 as D (5 bases). V was cut by 3 bases and J by 2 bases, with 10 bases left in between. The germline V gene encodes CDR1 LNHDA and CDR2 SQIVND (reference sequence). The CDR3 sequence is 14 residues long. The CDR3, as DNA: TGTGCCAGTAGTATTGGGGGGGTCAACACTGAAGCTTTCTTT. Its protein is CASSIGGVNTEAFF.

V usage is TRBV9 and J usage is TRBJ2-1; 8 nucleotides line up with TRBD2. From germline, CDR1 is SGDLS and CDR2 YYNGEE. This CDR3 has 15 residues. The V segment lost 0 bases and the J segment 7 bases; nucleotides outside the gene matches: 6. CDR3 DNA: TGTGCCAGCAGCGTAGGGATCGGGAGGGGGAATGAGCAGTTCTTC. This gives the protein CASSVGIGRGNEQFF. Complete variable domain (other parts from reference TRBV9 and TRBJ2-1): DSGVTQTPKHLITATGQRVTLRCSPRSGDLSVYWYQQSLDQGLQFLIQYYNGEERAKGNILERFSAQQFPDLHSELNLSSLELGDSALYFCASSVGIGRGNEQFFGPGTRLTVL.

J is TRBJ2-7 and V is TRBV5-6; D gene ambiguous. The germline CDR1 and CDR2 sequences are SGHDT and YYEEEE. The V gene lost 3 bases and the J gene lost 4 bases, with 8 bases spanning the gap. The CDR3 consists of 12 residues. The CDR3 spells CASSSGSYEQYF. DNA of the CDR3: TGTGCCAGCAGCTCCGGGTCATACGAGCAGTACTTC.

The J gene is TRBJ2-5, the V gene TRBV28; perhaps TRBD1 as D (5 bases). CDR3 length equals 13 residues. Per the germline V gene, CDR1 is MDHEN and CDR2 is SYDVKM. Trimming stripped 1 base from V and 3 bases from J, with 6 bases between. The CDR3 DNA follows: TGTGCCAGCAGTTTATCACAGGAAGAGACCCAGTACTTC. Its protein is CASSLSQEETQYF.

The CDR3 spells CASSARDSLDDEQYF. As DNA, the CDR3 is TGTGCCAGCAGCGCCCGGGACAGCCTAGATGACGAGCAGTACTTC. The V and J genes are TRBV11-3 and TRBJ2-7; 7 bases are shared with TRBD1. Germline V CDR1 and CDR2: SGHNT, YENEEA. The CDR3 runs to 15 residues. Trimming cost V 5 bases and J 5 bases; bases outside gene matches: 12.

The chain employs TRBV29-1 and TRBJ2-5; possibly TRBD1 for D (5 bases). The germline V and J ends were trimmed by 5 bases and 4 bases, with 11 bases remaining between them. There are 12 residues in the CDR3. Germline V CDR1 and CDR2: SQVTM, ANQGSEA. CDR3 in amino acids: CSVIRGGETQYF. The CDR3 DNA reads TGCAGCGTTATAAGGGGTGGAGAGACCCAGTACTTC.

The chain is built from TRBV4-1 and TRBJ2-7; TRBD1 matches 8 bases. V lost 2 bases and J lost 2; bases outside the gene matches: 8. The germline V gene encodes CDR1 MGHRA and CDR2 YSYEKL. The CDR3 has 16 residues. CDR3 sequence reads: CASSQPIQGGTYEQYF. In nucleotides, the CDR3 is TGCGCCAGCAGCCAACCCATACAGGGGGGAACCTACGAGCAGTACTTC.

This CDR3 reads CASSQFFKETQYF. DNA for the CDR3: TGCGCCAGCAGCCAATTCTTTAAAGAGACCCAGTACTTC. This sequence joins TRBV4-1 and TRBJ2-5; D gene unclear. The germline V and J ends were trimmed by 2 bases and 3 bases, with 7 bases remaining between them. This CDR3 has 13 amino acids. Germline loops: CDR1 MGHRA, CDR2 YSYEKL.

This clone was observed a handful of times. The chain combines TRBV9 with TRBJ1-2; 9 positions match TRBD1. Germline V CDR1 and CDR2: SGDLS, YYNGEE. The CDR3 has 15 residues. V was pared by 3 bases and J by 3 bases, with 6 bases of the junction left unmatched. The CDR3 region has the DNA TGTGCCAGCAGCGCGGGACAGGGAGCGGACTATGGCTACACCTTC. Its protein product is CASSAGQGADYGYTF.

DNA of the CDR3: TGTGCCAGCGCAGGCTATGGCTACACCTTC. The encoded protein is CASAGYGYTF. The chain carries TRBV6-1 and TRBJ1-2; no clear D. From germline, CDR1 is MNHNS and CDR2 SASEGT. CDR3 length equals 10 residues. Trimming took 8 bases from V and 4 from J, leaving 5 bases between them.

V and J are TRBV5-1 and TRBJ2-7; tentative D call: TRBD2 (5 bases). The V gene lost 0 bases and the J gene lost 0 bases, with 7 bases spanning the gap. In germline, CDR1 is SGHRS, CDR2 YFSETQ. This CDR3 is 14 amino acids long. The CDR3 protein is CASSLGRNSYEQYF. CDR3 nucleotide sequence: TGCGCCAGCAGCTTGGGGAGGAACTCCTACGAGCAGTACTTC.

V gene TRBV29-1 combines with J gene TRBJ1-4; 7 nucleotides match TRBD1. Germline V CDR1 and CDR2: SQVTM, ANQGSEA. Trimming took 0 bases from V and 8 from J; bases not matched to a gene: 3. The CDR3 is made up of 13 amino acids. CDR3 nucleotides: TGCAGCGTTGAAGAAGGGGGCGGGGAAAAACTGTTTTTT. It specifies CSVEEGGGEKLFF.

In its sample, this clone was seen once. This chain links TRBV6-5 with TRBJ1-3, with D perhaps matching TRBD1 (6 bases). Germline V lookup: CDR1 MNHEY, CDR2 SVGAGI. V lost 2 bases and J lost 2, with 10 bases in between. This CDR3 comprises 15 residues. CDR3 DNA sequence: TGTGCCAGCAGTTACATGGGGGCCCCTGGAAACACCATATATTTT. As protein: CASSYMGAPGNTIYF.